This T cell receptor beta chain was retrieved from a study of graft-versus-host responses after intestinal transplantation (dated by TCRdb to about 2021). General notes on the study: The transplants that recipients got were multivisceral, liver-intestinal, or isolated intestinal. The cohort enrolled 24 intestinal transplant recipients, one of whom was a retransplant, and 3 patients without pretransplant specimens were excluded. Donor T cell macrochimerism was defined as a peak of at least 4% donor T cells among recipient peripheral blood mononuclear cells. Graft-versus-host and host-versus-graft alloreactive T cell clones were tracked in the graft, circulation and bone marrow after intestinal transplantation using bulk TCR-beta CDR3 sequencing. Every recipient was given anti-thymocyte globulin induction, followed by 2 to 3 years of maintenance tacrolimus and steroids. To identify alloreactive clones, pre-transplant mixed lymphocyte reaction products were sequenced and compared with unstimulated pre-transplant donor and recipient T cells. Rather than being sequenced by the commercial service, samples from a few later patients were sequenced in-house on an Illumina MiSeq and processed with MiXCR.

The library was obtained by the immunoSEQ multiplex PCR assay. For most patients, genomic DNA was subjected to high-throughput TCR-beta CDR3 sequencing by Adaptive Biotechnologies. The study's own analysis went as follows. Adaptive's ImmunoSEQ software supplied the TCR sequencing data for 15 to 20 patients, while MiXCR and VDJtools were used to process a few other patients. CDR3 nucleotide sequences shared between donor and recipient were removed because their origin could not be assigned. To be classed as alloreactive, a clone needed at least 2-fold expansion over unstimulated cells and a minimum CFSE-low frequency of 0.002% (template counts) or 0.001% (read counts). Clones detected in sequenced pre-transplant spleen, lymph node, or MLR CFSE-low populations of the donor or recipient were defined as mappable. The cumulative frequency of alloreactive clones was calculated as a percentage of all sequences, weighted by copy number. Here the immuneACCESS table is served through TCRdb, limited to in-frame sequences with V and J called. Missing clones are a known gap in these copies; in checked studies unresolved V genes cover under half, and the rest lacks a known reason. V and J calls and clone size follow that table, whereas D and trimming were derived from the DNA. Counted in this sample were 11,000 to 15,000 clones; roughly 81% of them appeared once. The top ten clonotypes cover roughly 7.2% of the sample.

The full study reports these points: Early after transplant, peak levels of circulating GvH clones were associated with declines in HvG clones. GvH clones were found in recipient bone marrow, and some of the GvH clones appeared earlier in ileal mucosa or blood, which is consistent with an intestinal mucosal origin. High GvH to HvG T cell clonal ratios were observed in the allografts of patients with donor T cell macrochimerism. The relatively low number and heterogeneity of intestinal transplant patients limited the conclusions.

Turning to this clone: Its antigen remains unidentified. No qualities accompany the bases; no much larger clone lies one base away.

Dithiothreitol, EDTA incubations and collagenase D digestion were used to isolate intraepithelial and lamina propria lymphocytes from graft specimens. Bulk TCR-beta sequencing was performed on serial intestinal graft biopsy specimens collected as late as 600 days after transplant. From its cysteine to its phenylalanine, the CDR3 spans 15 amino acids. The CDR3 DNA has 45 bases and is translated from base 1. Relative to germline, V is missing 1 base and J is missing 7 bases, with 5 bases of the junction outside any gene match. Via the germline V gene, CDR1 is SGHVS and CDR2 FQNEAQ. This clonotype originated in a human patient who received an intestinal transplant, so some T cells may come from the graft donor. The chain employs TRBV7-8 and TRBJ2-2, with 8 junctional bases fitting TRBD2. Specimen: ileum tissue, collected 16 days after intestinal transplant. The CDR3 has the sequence CASSLERGRGGELFF. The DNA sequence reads TGTGCCAGCAGCTTAGAGCGGGGGCGCGGCGGGGAGCTGTTTTTT.